The clone carrying this TCR beta chain was counted many times. The antigen is undetermined. This entry comes from a study of CD8+CD57+ T cells in acquired aplastic anemia. On the study more broadly: Sorted CD4+ and CD8+ cells yielded roughly 3.1 ug of DNA on average. Study-level results: Patients and healthy controls showed no significant CD8+ Simpson's diversity difference.

The patients chosen for sequencing had shown expansion of CD8+CD57+ cells (detected by flow cytometry). Profiling that covered TCR beta VDJ and CDR3 relied on genomic DNA as its template. From the reads, TCRdb called clonotypes with MiXCR, one entry per CDR3 protein. The sample has approximately 170,000 distinct CDR3 sequences; approximately 44% are singletons. Sequencing used sorted CD4+, CD8+, or CD8+CD57+ T cells (not recorded which) from PBMCs. This TCR derives from a human donor with aplastic anemia.

This CDR3 reads CATRDRRGGGYTF. In DNA, the CDR3 is TGTGCCACCAGGGACAGGCGGGGAGGAGGCTACACCTTC. The V gene is TRBV6-4, the J gene TRBJ1-2; 8 bases agree with TRBD1. There are 13 residues in the CDR3. With 10 bases clipped from V and 8 bases from J, the junction kept 12 bases outside the gene matches. The V gene's germline CDR1 is MRHNA and CDR2 SNTAGT.